This T cell receptor beta chain was identified in a study of T cell responses to AZD1222 COVID-19 vaccine. Per the germline V gene, CDR1 is SGHAT and CDR2 is FQNNGV. The CDR3 is 15 residues long. After removal of 1 base from V and 3 bases from J, the junction contained 5 bases not matched to a gene. The assay was immunoSEQ multiplex PCR, and TCRdb's table has in-frame clones only and misses some. The sample includes 130,000 or so clones, 93% of them seen just once. This sample comprised peripheral blood, obtained on day 0 of AZD1222 vaccination. The origin of this receptor is an adult in good health. The chain joins TRBV11-2 to TRBJ2-7, with 8 nucleotides matching TRBD1. In DNA, the CDR3 is TGTGCCAGCAGCTTAGCGACAGGGGTGGGCTACGAGCAGTACTTC. Translating gives CASSLATGVGYEQYF. The whole variable domain, remainder taken from reference TRBV11-2 and TRBJ2-7, is EAGVAQSPRYKIIEKRQSVAFWCNPISGHATLYWYQQILGQGPKLLIQFQNNGVVDDSQLPKDRFSAERLKGVDSTLKIQPAKLEDSAVYLCASSLATGVGYEQYFGPGTRLTVT.